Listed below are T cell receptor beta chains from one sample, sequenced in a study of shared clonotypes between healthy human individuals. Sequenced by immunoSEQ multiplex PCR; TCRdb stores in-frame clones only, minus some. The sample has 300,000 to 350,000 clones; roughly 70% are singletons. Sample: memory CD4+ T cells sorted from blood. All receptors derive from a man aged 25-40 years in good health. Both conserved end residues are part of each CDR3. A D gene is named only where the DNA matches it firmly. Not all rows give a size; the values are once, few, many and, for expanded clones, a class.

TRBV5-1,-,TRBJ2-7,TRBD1,TGCGCCACCGCTATCGGGACAGACTCCTACGAGCAGTACTTC,CATAIGTDSYEQYF
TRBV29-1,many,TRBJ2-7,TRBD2,TGCAGCGTTGTGGCTAGCGGGAGCTTGGGGGAGCAGTACTTC,CSVVASGSLGEQYF
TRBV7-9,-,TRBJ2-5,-,TGTGCCAGCAGCTCCAGACAACTGGGGACCCAGTACTTC,CASSSRQLGTQYF
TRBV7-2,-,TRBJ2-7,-,TGTGCCAGCAGCCCCCAGGCTCTGAGCTACGAGCAGTACTTC,CASSPQALSYEQYF
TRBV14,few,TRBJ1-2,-,TGTGCCAGCAGCCAAGGCGGGAACTATGGCTACACCTTC,CASSQGGNYGYTF
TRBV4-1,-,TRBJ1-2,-,TGCGCCAGCAGCCAAGATTCCGATGGCTACACCTTC,CASSQDSDGYTF
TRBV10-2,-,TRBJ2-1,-,TGCGCCAGCAGTGAGCGGCTGATCTCCTACAATGAGCAGTTCTTC,CASSERLISYNEQFF
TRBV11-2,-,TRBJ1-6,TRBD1,TGTGCCAGCAGCTTCATCAGGGGGCAGATTGGTAATAATTCACCCCTCCACTTT,CASSFIRGQIGNNSPLHF
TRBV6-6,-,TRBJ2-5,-,TGTGCCAGCAGGACAAGTTCATCGGAGACCCAGTACTTC,CASRTSSSETQYF
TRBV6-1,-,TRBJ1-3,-,TGTGCCAGCAGGGTACTGAATTCTGGAAACACCATATATTTT,CASRVLNSGNTIYF
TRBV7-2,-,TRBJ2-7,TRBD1,TGTGCCAGCAGTCCAGACAGGGAACACGAGCAGTACTTC,CASSPDREHEQYF
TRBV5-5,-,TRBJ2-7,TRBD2,TGTGCCAGCAGCTTGGTTTTAGCGGGAACGCGGGAGCAGTACTTC,CASSLVLAGTREQYF
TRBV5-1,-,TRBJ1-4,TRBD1,TGCGCCAGCAGGGTTGGGACAGGGGGCAGCTTTAATGAAAAACTGTTTTTT,CASRVGTGGSFNEKLFF
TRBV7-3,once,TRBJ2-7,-,TGTGCCATTCCCGCGGGGGCAGGGCGTATTTACGAGCAGTACTTC,CAIPAGAGRIYEQYF
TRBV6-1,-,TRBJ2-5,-,TGTGCTTCCACCCAGGGAGGCCAAGAGACCCAGTACTTC,CASTQGGQETQYF
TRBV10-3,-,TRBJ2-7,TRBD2,TGTGCCATCAGGGGGACTAGCGGGAGAAGCCACGAGCAGTACTTC,CAIRGTSGRSHEQYF
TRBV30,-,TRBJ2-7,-,TGTGCCTGGAGTCAAGGGGTAGCCTACGAGCAGTACTTC,CAWSQGVAYEQYF
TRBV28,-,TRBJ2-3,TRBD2,TGTGCCAGCAGTCCCAGGACTAGCGGATTCACAGATACGCAGTATTTT,CASSPRTSGFTDTQYF
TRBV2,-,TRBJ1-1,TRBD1,TGTGCCAGCAGTTACAGGGGGCTTGACACTGAAGCTTTCTTT,CASSYRGLDTEAFF
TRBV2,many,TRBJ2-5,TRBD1,TGTGCCAGTGCCACAGGGGGCGAAGAGACCCAGTACTTC,CASATGGEETQYF
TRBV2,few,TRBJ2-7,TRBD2,TGTGCCAGCAGTTCCCCGGGACTAGCTTACGAGCAGTACTTC,CASSSPGLAYEQYF
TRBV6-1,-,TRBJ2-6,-,TGTGCCAGCACCACCCAGGGGCTAGCGAGTGTCCTGACTTTC,CASTTQGLASVLTF
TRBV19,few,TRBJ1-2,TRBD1,TGTGCCAGCACCACTGCGGGACAGGGGGCGATGTATGGCTACACCTTC,CASTTAGQGAMYGYTF
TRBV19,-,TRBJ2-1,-,TGTGCCAGTAGTATTGGGGCCTACAATGAGCAGTTCTTC,CASSIGAYNEQFF
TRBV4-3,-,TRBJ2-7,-,TGCGCCAGCAGCCAAGGCTGGGCCTCTTCCTACGAGCAGTACTTC,CASSQGWASSYEQYF
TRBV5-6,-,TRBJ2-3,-,TGTGCCAGCAGCTCCATTCCTTCGAGGGAAGATACGCAGTATTTT,CASSSIPSREDTQYF